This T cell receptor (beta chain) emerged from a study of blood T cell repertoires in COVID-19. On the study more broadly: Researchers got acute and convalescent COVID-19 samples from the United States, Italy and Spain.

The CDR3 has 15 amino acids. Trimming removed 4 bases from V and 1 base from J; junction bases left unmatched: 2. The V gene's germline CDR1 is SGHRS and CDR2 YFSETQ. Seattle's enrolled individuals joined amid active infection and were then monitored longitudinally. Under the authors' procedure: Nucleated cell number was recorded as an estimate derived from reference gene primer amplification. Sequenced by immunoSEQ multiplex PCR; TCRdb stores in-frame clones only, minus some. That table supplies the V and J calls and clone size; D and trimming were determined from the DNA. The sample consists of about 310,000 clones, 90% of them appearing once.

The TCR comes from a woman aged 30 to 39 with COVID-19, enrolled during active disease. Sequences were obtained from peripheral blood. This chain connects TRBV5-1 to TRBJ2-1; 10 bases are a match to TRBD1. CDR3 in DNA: TGCGCCAGCAGCACGGGACAGGGGTCCTACAATGAGCAGTTCTTC. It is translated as CASSTGQGSYNEQFF.